The TCR beta chain described here comes from a study of radiotherapy plus CTLA-4 blockade in lung cancer. Looking at the study overall: Objective responses emerged in around a sixth of patients, and roughly 32% attained disease control. Study outcomes and limitations: Subsequent to radiotherapy plus ipilimumab, tumor-derived TCR clones underwent expansion in blood.

The germline V gene has CDR1 MNHNS and CDR2 SASEGT. Between the trimmed V and J ends, which lost 2 bases and 5 bases, there was a span of 16 bases. The CDR3 is 15 amino acids. Notes on this clone: Its antigen is as yet unknown.

Profiled with immunoSEQ multiplex PCR; TCRdb holds only in-frame clones, not every one. Of roughly 130,000 clones in the sample, 85% to 90% are singletons; the top ten hold approximately 7.2%. V is TRBV6-1 and J is TRBJ2-7, with TRBD2 as a possible D gene (6 bases). This clonotype originated in a human donor with non-small cell lung cancer that progressed on radiotherapy plus ipilimumab. Sequencing was performed on peripheral blood, taken from a patient treated with radiotherapy plus ipilimumab. In DNA, the CDR3 is TGTGCCAGCAGTGAACCAGGGACTGCGAGCCACGAGCAGTACTTC. Its protein is CASSEPGTASHEQYF.